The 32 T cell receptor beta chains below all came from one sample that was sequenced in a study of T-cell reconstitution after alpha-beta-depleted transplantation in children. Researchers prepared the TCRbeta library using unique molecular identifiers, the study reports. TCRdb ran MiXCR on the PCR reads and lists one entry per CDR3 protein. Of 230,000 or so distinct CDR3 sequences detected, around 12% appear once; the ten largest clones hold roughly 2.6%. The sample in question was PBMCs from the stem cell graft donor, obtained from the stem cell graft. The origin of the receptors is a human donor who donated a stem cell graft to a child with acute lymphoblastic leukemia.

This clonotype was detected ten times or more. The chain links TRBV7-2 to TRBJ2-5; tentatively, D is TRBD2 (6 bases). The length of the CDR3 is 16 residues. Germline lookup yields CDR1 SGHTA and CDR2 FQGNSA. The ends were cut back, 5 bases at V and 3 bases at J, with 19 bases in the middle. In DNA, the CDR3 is TGTGCCAGCAGCCCAAGGAGGCTAGCGAGGGAAGAGACCCAGTACTTC. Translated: CASSPRRLAREETQYF.

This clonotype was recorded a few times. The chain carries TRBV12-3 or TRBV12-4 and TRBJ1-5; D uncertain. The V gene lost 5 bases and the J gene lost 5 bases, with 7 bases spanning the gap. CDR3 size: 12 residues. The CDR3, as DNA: TGTGCCAGCAGTCGCTCAGATCAGCCCCAGCATTTT. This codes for CASSRSDQPQHF.

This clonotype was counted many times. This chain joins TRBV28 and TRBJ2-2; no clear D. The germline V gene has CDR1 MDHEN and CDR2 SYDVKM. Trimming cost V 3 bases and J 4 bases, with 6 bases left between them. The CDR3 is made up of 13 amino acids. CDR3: CASSFRFTGELFF. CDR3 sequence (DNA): TGTGCCAGCAGTTTTCGATTCACCGGGGAGCTGTTTTTT. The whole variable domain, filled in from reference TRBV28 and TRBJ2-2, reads DVKVTQSSRYLVKRTGEKVFLECVQDMDHENMFWYRQDPGLGLRLIYFSYDVKMKEKGDIPEGYSVSREKKERFSLILESASTNQTSMYLCASSFRFTGELFFGEGSRLTVL.

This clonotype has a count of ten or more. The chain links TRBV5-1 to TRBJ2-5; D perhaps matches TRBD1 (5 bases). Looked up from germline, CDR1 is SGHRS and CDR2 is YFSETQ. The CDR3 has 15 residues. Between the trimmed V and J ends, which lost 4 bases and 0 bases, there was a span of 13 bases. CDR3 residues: CASSSEGADQETQYF. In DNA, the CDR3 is TGCGCCAGCAGCAGTGAAGGGGCCGACCAAGAGACCCAGTACTTC.

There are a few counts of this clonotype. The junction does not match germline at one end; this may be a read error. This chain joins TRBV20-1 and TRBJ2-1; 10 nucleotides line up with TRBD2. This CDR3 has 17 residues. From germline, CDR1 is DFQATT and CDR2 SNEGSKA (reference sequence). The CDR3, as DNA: TGCTGTGCTAGAGATGAGATAGCGGGGGGTGGTTACAATGAGCAGTTCTTC. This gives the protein CCARDEIAGGGYNEQFF.

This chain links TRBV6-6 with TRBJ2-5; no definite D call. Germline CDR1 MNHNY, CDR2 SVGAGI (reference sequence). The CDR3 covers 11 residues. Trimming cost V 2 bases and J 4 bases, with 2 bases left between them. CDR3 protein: CASSYPETQYF. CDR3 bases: TGTGCCAGCAGTTACCCAGAGACCCAGTACTTC.

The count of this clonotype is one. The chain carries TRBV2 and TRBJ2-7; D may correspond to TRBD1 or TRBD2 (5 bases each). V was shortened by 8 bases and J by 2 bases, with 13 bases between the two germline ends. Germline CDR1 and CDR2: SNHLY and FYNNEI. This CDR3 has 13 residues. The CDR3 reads CASRDPPTYEQYF. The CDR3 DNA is TGTGCCAGCCGGGACCCCCCTACCTACGAGCAGTACTTC.

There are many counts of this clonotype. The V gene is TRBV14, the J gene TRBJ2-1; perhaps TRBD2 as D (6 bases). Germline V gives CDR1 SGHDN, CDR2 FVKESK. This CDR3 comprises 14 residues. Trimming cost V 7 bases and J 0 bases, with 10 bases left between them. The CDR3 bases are TGTGCCAGCAACCGGGGGAGCTCCTACAATGAGCAGTTCTTC. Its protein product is CASNRGSSYNEQFF.

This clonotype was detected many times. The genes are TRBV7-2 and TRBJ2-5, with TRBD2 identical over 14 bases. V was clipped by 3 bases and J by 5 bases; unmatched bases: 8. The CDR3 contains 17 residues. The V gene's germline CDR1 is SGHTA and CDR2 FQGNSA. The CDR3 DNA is TGTGCCAGCAGCTTGGGGACTAGCGGGAGTCTTGGGGAGACCCAGTACTTC. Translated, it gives CASSLGTSGSLGETQYF.

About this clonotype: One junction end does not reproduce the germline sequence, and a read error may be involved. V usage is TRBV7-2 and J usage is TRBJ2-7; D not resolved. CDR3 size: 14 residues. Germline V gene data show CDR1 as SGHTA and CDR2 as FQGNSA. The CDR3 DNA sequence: TGTGCCAGCAGCTTACCCCAGGTAGCCTACGAGCAGTACTTT. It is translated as CASSLPQVAYEQYF.

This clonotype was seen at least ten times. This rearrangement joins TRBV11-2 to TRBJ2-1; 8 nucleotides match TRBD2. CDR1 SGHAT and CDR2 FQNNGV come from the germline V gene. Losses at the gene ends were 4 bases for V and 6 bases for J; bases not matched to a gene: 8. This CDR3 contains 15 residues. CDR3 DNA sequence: TGTGCCAGCAGCTCTTTCCGGGGGGGATTCAATGAGCAGTTCTTC. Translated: CASSSFRGGFNEQFF.

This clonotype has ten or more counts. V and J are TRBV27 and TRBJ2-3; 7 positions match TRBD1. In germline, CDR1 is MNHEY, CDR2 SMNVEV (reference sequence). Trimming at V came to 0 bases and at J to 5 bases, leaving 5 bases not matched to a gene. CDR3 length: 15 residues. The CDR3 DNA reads TGTGCCAGCAGTTTATCGCAGGGGGACGGAGATACGCAGTATTTT. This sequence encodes CASSLSQGDGDTQYF.

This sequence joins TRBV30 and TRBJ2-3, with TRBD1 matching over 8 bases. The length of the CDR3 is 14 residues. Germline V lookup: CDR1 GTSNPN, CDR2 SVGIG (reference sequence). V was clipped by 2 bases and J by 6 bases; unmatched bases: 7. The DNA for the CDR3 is TGTGCCTGGAGTCGGAAGGACAGGGCCGATACGCAGTATTTT. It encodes CAWSRKDRADTQYF.

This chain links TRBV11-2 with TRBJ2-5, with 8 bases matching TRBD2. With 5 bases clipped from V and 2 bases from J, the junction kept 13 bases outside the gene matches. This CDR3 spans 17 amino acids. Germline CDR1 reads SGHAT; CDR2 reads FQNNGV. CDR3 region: CASSPPPGTRRQETQYF. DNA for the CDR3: TGTGCCAGCAGCCCCCCCCCAGGGACTAGGAGACAAGAGACCCAGTACTTC. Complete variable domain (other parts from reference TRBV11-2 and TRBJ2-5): EAGVAQSPRYKIIEKRQSVAFWCNPISGHATLYWYQQILGQGPKLLIQFQNNGVVDDSQLPKDRFSAERLKGVDSTLKIQPAKLEDSAVYLCASSPPPGTRRQETQYFGPGTRLLVL.

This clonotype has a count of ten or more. This chain's CDR3 is CASSFSAKITDTQYF. The CDR3 DNA is TGCGCCAGCAGCTTTAGCGCAAAGATCACAGATACGCAGTATTTT. The chain uses TRBV5-1 and TRBJ2-3; tentative D call: TRBD2 (5 bases). V was pared by 2 bases and J by 2 bases, with 12 bases between. This CDR3 has 15 residues. Germline loops: CDR1 SGHRS, CDR2 YFSETQ.

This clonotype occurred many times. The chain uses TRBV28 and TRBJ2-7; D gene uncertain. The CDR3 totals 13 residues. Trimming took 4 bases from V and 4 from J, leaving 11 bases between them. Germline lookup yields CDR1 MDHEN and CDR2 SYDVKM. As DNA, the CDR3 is TGTGCCAGCAGTTCGACCCCCCGTTACGAGCAGTACTTC. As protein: CASSSTPRYEQYF. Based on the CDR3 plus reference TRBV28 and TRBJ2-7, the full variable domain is DVKVTQSSRYLVKRTGEKVFLECVQDMDHENMFWYRQDPGLGLRLIYFSYDVKMKEKGDIPEGYSVSREKKERFSLILESASTNQTSMYLCASSSTPRYEQYFGPGTRLTVT.

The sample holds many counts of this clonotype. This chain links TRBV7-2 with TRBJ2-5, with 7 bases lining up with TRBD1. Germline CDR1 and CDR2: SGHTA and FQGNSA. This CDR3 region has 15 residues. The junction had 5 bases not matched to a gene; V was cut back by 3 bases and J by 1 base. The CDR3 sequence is CASSFRTGLQETQYF. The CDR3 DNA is TGTGCCAGCAGCTTTAGGACAGGACTCCAAGAGACCCAGTACTTC.

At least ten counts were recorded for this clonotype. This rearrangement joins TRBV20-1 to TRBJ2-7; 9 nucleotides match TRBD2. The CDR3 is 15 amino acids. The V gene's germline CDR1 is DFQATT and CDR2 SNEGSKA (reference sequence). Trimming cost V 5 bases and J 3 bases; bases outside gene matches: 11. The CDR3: CSAVRSGTSNYEQYF. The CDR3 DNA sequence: TGCAGTGCTGTGCGGAGCGGGACTAGCAACTACGAGCAGTACTTC.

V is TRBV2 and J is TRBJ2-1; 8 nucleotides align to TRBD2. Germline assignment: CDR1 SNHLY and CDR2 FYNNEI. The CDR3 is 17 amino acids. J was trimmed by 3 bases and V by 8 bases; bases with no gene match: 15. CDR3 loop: CASQKGVWAGGYNEQFF. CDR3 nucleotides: TGTGCCAGCCAGAAGGGGGTCTGGGCGGGAGGCTACAATGAGCAGTTCTTC.

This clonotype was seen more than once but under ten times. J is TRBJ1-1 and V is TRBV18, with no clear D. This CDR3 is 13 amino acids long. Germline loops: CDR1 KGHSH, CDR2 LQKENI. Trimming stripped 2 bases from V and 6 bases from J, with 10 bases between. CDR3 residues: CASSPNSRSEAFF. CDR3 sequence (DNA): TGTGCCAGCTCACCAAACAGCCGATCTGAAGCTTTCTTT.

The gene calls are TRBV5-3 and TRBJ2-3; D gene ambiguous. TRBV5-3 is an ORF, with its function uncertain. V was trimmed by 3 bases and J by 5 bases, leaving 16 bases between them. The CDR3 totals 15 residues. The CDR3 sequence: CARSCLKKGQDTQYF. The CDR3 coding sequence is TGTGCCAGAAGCTGCCTCAAGAAAGGGCAAGATACGCAGTATTTT.

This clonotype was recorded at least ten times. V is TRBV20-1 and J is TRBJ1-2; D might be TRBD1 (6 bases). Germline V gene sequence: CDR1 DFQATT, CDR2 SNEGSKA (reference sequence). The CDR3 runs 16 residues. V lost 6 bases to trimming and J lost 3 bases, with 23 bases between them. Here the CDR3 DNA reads TGCAGTGCCTTGATGACCGAACAGGGCCCAGACTATGGCTACACCTTC. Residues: CSALMTEQGPDYGYTF.

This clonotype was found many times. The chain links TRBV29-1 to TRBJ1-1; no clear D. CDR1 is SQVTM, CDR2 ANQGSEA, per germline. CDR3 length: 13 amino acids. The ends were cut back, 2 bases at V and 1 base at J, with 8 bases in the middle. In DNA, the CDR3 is TGCAGCGTTGAATCACTTACGAACACTGAAGCTTTCTTT. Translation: CSVESLTNTEAFF.

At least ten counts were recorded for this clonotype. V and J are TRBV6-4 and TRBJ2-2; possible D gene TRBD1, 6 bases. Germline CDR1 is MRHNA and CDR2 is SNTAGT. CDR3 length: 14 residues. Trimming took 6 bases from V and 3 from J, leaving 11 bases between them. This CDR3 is CASRGQSHTGELFF. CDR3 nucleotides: TGTGCCAGCAGAGGACAGAGCCACACCGGGGAGCTGTTTTTT.

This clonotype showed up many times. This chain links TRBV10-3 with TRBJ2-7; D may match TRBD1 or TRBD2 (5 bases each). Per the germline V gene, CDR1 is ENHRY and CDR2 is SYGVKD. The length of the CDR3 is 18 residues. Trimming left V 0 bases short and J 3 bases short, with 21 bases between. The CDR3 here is CAISESGQGALRIYEQYF. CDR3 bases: TGTGCCATCAGTGAGTCGGGGCAGGGAGCACTCCGGATCTACGAGCAGTACTTC.

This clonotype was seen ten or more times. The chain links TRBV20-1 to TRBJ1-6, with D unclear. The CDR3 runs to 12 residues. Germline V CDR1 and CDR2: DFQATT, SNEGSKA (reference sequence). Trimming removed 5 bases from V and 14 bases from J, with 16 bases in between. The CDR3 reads CSAHDKFLALHF. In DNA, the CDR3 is TGCAGTGCTCACGATAAATTCTTAGCCCTCCACTTT.

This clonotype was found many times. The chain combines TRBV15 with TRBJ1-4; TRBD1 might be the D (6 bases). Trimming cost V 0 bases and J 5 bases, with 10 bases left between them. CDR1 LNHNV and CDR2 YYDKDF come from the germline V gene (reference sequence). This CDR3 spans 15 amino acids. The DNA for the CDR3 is TGTGCCACCAGCAGAGATCTAGGACAGAATGAAAAACTGTTTTTT. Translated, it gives CATSRDLGQNEKLFF.

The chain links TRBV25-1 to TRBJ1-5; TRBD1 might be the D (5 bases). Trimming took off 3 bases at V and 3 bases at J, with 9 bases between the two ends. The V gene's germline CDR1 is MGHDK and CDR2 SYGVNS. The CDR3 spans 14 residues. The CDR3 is CASSDTGVNQPQHF. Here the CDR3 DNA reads TGTGCCAGCAGTGACACAGGCGTCAATCAGCCCCAGCATTTT.

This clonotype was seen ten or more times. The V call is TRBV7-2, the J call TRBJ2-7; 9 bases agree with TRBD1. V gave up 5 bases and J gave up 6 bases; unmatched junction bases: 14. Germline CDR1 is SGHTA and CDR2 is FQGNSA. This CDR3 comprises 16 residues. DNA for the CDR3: TGTGCCAGCAGCCCGCAATCCGGGACAGGGATGGCCGAGCAGTACTTC. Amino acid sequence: CASSPQSGTGMAEQYF.

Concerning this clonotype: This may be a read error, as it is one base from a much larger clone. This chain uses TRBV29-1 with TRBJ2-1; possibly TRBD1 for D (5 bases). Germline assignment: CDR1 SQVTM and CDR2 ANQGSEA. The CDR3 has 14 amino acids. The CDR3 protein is CSVEVVGLYNDQFF. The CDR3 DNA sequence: TGCAGCGTTGAAGTGGTGGGGCTCTACAATGACCAGTTCTTC.

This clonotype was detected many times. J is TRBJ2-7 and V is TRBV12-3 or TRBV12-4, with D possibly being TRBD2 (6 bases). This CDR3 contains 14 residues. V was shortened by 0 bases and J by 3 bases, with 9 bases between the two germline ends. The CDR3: CASSLAGGYYEQYF. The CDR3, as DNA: TGTGCCAGCAGTTTAGCGGGGGGATACTACGAGCAGTACTTC.

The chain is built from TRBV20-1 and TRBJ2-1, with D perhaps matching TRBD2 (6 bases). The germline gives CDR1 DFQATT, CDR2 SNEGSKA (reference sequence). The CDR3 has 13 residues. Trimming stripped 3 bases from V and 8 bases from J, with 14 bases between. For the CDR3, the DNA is TGCAGTGCTAGTGATCTAGCGTCGGATGAGCAGTTCTTC. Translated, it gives CSASDLASDEQFF.